This entry concerns a single T cell receptor beta chain. Its target is not known. The sample is drawn from a study of T cell responses to AZD1222 COVID-19 vaccine. Overall study results and limits: AZD1222 recipients seropositive at baseline numbered only 5 to 7. All repertoire sampling was performed exclusively after the peak T cell response.

Whether given at about 4 or about 12 weeks, second doses were pooled. Sequencing used immunoSEQ multiplex PCR; TCRdb keeps in-frame clones, though not all of them. The table includes about 140,000 clones, approximately 90% detected once. The sequencing used peripheral blood, collected 28 days after the second AZD1222 dose. The receptor was derived from an adult who received the AZD1222 COVID-19 vaccine.

CDR3 sequence (DNA): TGTGCCAGCAGCCTCCGGGACCCCAGAGGACCCACCGGGGAGCTGTTTTTT. Amino acid sequence: CASSLRDPRGPTGELFF. The chain is built from TRBV4-2 and TRBJ2-2; the D gene could be TRBD1 or TRBD2 (5 bases each). CDR1 and CDR2 (germline): LGHNA, YNFKEQ. V lost 4 bases to trimming and J lost 4 bases, with 19 bases between them. This CDR3 comprises 17 residues.